These T cell receptor beta chains were read from a single sample in a study of graft-versus-host responses after intestinal transplantation. The data were produced by immunoSEQ multiplex PCR, yet TCRdb's version contains in-frame clones alone and is incomplete. Here the sample spans roughly 4,700 clones, roughly 30% being singletons. The specimen comprised alloreactive CD8+ T cells from a mixed lymphocyte reaction culture, sampled before transplantation. These TCRs come from a human patient who was an organ donor for intestinal transplantation. CDR3s include the opening cysteine and the closing phenylalanine or tryptophan. D genes are given only for firm matches. Where a row states a size, it is once, few, many or the class of an expanded clone; other rows omit it.

clone_size	d_call	v_call	j_call	cdr3_aa	cdr3_nt
few	-	TRBV27	TRBJ2-1	CASSLTGVRPYNEQFF	TGTGCCAGCAGTTTAACCGGGGTCCGCCCTTACAATGAGCAGTTCTTC
medium-sized	TRBD2	TRBV19	TRBJ2-3	CASSSGVTDTQYF	TGTGCCAGCTCTAGCGGAGTCACAGATACGCAGTATTTT
medium-sized	-	TRBV28	TRBJ1-1	CASSYSLEGNTEAFF	TGTGCCAGCAGTTACAGTTTGGAAGGGAACACTGAAGCTTTCTTT
few	-	TRBV6-1	TRBJ1-2	CASSQGSLYGYTF	TGTGCCAGCAGCCAGGGGAGCCTCTATGGCTACACCTTC
few	TRBD2	TRBV6-5	TRBJ2-1	CATRTSGGPYNEQFF	TGTGCCACCAGGACTAGCGGGGGTCCCTACAATGAGCAGTTCTTC
medium-sized	-	TRBV6-5	TRBJ1-2	CASSLTGNYGYTF	TGTGCCAGCAGTCTAACAGGAAACTATGGCTACACCTTC
-	-	TRBV19	TRBJ2-6	CASSLVLTNHQSRANVLTF	TGTGCCAGTAGTCTAGTCTTGACAAATCACCAAAGTCGGGCCAACGTCCTGACTTTC
-	-	TRBV6-6	TRBJ2-4	CASSYDENEGIQYF	TGTGCCAGCAGTTACGACGAGAACGAGGGCATTCAGTACTTC
-	-	TRBV6-4	TRBJ1-2	CASGPGGEYGYTF	TGCGCCAGCGGCCCGGGCGGGGAATATGGCTACACCTTC
medium-sized	TRBD2	TRBV19	TRBJ2-1	CASSRTSGWVDEQFF	TGTGCCAGTAGTCGGACTAGCGGGTGGGTCGATGAGCAGTTCTTC